This T cell receptor beta chain was profiled in a study of T-cell memory formation after mild COVID-19. TCRdb reprocessed the 5' RACE reads via MiXCR and lists one record per CDR3 protein. The profile covers tens of thousands of distinct CDR3 sequences, with around 13% appearing a single time and around two fifths taken by the ten largest. CDR3 length: 10 amino acids. Trimming took off 8 bases at V and 5 bases at J, with 7 bases between the two ends. Germline CDR1 MNHEY, CDR2 SMNVEV (reference sequence). The sample comprised PBMCs or a T cell subset sorted from them (not recorded which). The V and J genes are TRBV27 and TRBJ2-7; no reliable D call. This TCR was recovered from a man younger than 35 who had mild COVID-19 (a few samples of this study predate the infection). Cell type and time point are not known. CDR3 DNA: TGTGCCAGCGGGTATCACGAGCAGTACTTC. Protein product: CASGYHEQYF.